The 13 T cell receptor beta chains listed next were all sequenced from one sample in a study of blood T cell repertoires in COVID-19. The table came from immunoSEQ multiplex PCR; TCRdb's copy has only in-frame clones and leaves some out. The sample records 100,000 to 120,000 clones, about nine tenths being singletons. Sequenced: peripheral blood. The receptors were sampled from a woman aged 45-65 years with acute or convalescent COVID-19.

CDR3 sequence (DNA): TGTGCCAGCTCACCAGCGTATTCGACCGGCGGGGGGGCCGGAGATACGCAGTATTTT. Protein: CASSPAYSTGGGAGDTQYF. The chain has TRBV18 and TRBJ2-3, with 9 bases aligning to TRBD2. CDR1 and CDR2 (germline): KGHSH, LQKENI. CDR3 length: 19 amino acids. V shed 2 bases and J 5 bases; nucleotides not matched to a gene: 17. Full variable domain (missing parts from reference TRBV18 and TRBJ2-3): NAGVMQNPRHLVRRRGQEARLRCSPMKGHSHVYWYRQLPEEGLKFMVYLQKENIIDESGMPKERFSAEFPKEGPSILRIQQVVRGDSAAYFCASSPAYSTGGGAGDTQYFGPGTRLTVL.

The chain employs TRBV7-9 and TRBJ2-1, with 10 bases matching TRBD2. The J segment lost 7 bases and the V segment lost 5 bases, leaving 17 bases of the junction unmatched. This CDR3 comprises 18 residues. The germline V gene has CDR1 SEHNR and CDR2 FQNEAQ (reference sequence). CDR3 sequence: CASSATGLARSTRNEQFF. Written as DNA, the CDR3 is TGTGCCAGCAGCGCTACGGGACTAGCGAGAAGTACGCGGAATGAGCAGTTCTTC.

This rearrangement joins TRBV10-3 to TRBJ2-1; tentative D call: TRBD1 (6 bases). This CDR3 is built from 14 residues. The germline V and J ends were trimmed by 2 bases and 9 bases, with 14 bases remaining between them. Germline V gives CDR1 ENHRY, CDR2 SYGVKD. In DNA form, the CDR3 reads TGTGCCATCAGTGAGAATGGCAGGGGCGGTGAGCAGTTCTTC. Its protein is CAISENGRGGEQFF.

This sequence joins TRBV3-1 (or the pseudogene TRBV3-2) and TRBJ1-4; 9 bases map to TRBD1. The CDR3 sequence is 17 residues long. The V and J ends lost 4 bases and 7 bases, in that order; junction bases with no gene match: 13. Germline CDR1 reads LGHDT; CDR2 reads YNNKEL (reference sequence). CDR3 sequence: CASSLGDRVFFSEKLFF. The DNA for the CDR3 is TGTGCCAGCAGCCTCGGGGACAGGGTTTTTTTTTCTGAAAAACTGTTTTTT.

The V gene is TRBV19, the J gene TRBJ2-7; no clear D. Looked up from germline, CDR1 is LNHDA and CDR2 is SQIVND (reference sequence). V lost 5 bases and J lost 0, with 11 bases in between. CDR3 size: 14 residues. The CDR3 DNA reads TGTGCCAGTAGTTCAGGTCCGAACTCCTACGAGCAGTACTTC. It is translated as CASSSGPNSYEQYF.

This chain joins TRBV30 and TRBJ1-2; D is ambiguous. The CDR3 is made up of 15 amino acids. Germline V gene lookup returns CDR1 GTSNPN and CDR2 SVGIG (reference sequence). Trimming stripped 1 base from V and 3 bases from J, with 15 bases between. For the CDR3, the DNA is TGTGCCTGGAGTGGGGCCCGGGGAGGATACTATGGCTACACCTTC. It specifies CAWSGARGGYYGYTF.

This chain uses TRBV12-3 or TRBV12-4 with TRBJ2-2; D perhaps matches TRBD2 (5 bases). The V gene lost 6 bases and the J gene lost 7 bases, with 9 bases spanning the gap. The CDR3 has 12 amino acids. The DNA of the CDR3 is TGTGCCAGCAGACCTCGGGGCGGGGAGCTGTTTTTT. As protein: CASRPRGGELFF.

V and J are TRBV5-6 and TRBJ1-5, with 7 bases matching TRBD1. V lost 4 bases to trimming and J lost 6 bases; unmatched junction nucleotides: 4. The germline V gene encodes CDR1 SGHDT and CDR2 YYEEEE. CDR3 length: 13 amino acids. The CDR3 region is CASSPTGSQPQHF. CDR3 coding DNA: TGTGCCAGCAGCCCGACAGGGTCTCAGCCCCAGCATTTT.

The rearrangement links TRBV9 to TRBJ2-7, with D hard to call. The V gene's germline CDR1 is SGDLS and CDR2 YYNGEE. The CDR3 loop spans 14 amino acids. The V end lost 0 bases, the J end lost 0 bases, and 7 bases lay between the germline ends. CDR3 in amino acids: CASSVGDSSYEQYF. The DNA of the CDR3 is TGTGCCAGCAGCGTAGGTGATAGCTCCTACGAGCAGTACTTC.

The chain combines TRBV7-9 with TRBJ2-1; a weak D match, TRBD2 (6 bases). V lost 5 bases and J 9 bases, leaving 14 bases between the germline ends. The CDR3 totals 13 residues. The germline V gene encodes CDR1 SEHNR and CDR2 FQNEAQ (reference sequence). CDR3 in DNA: TGTGCCAGCAGCCCCCTCGGGAGTGCTGAGCAGTTCTTC. This encodes CASSPLGSAEQFF.

The chain has TRBV7-9 and TRBJ1-2, with D uncertain. This CDR3 region has 14 residues. The V gene's germline CDR1 is SEHNR and CDR2 FQNEAQ (reference sequence). V was clipped by 6 bases and J by 3 bases, with 14 bases between them. The CDR3 region has the DNA TGTGCCAGCAGTTTGATCGAGGGTGACTATGGCTACACCTTC. It encodes CASSLIEGDYGYTF.

V gene TRBV2 combines with J gene TRBJ2-3; 7 bases are shared with TRBD1. This CDR3 is built from 13 residues. Per the germline V gene, CDR1 is SNHLY and CDR2 is FYNNEI. CDR3 DNA sequence: TGTTCCTCCGCAGACAGGGAGACAGATACGCAGTATTTT. Encoded protein: CSSADRETDTQYF.

This rearrangement joins TRBV24-1 to TRBJ1-5, with D uncertain. The ends were cut back, 4 bases at V and 0 bases at J, with 21 bases in the middle. In germline, CDR1 is KGHDR, CDR2 SFDVKD. This CDR3 contains 19 residues. CDR3 nucleotide sequence: TGTGCCACCAGTGACTCCGAGACACCCCCAGGCAGTAGCAATCAGCCCCAGCATTTT. This translates into CATSDSETPPGSSNQPQHF.